This TCR beta chain was profiled in a study of Ad26.COV2.S vaccination and SARS-CoV-2 variants. In the case of this clone: Antigen specificity is unknown.

Study results and caveats: Compared with placebo recipients, vaccine recipients had higher spike-specific TCR breadth.

Trimming shortened V by 3 bases and J by 2 bases, and 22 bases separated the two germline ends. Germline V CDR1 and CDR2: LGHNA, YSLEER. The CDR3 runs to 18 residues. This table comes from immunoSEQ multiplex PCR, and its TCRdb copy is limited to in-frame clones, with some not included. The profile covers 300,000 to 350,000 clones, with 88% appearing a single time and around 6.4% taken by the ten largest. Treatment described: roughly 20 received Ad26.COV2.S at low or high dose, single or two shots; several received placebo; per-sample allocation not given. Specimen acquisition occurred on day 63 following the initial vaccine or placebo injection.

The receptor comes from a person between 18 and 59 years old who received the Ad26.COV2.S COVID-19 vaccine or a placebo. The sample was peripheral blood, taken in a trial of Ad26.COV2.S vaccine versus placebo. This chain connects TRBV4-3 to TRBJ1-1; D call uncertain. The CDR3, as DNA: TGCGCCAGCAGCCAGGAGCACGGGCTGGGAGTATTAAACACTGAAGCTTTCTTT. It specifies CASSQEHGLGVLNTEAFF.